These 14 T cell receptor beta chains originate from one sample sequenced in a study of human T cells and chemical hapten exposure. Time point defined: pre-sensitization, week 0. The treatment is: therapeutic diphenylcyclopropenone sensitization with weekly scalp DPC. TCRdb analysed the RACE reads with MiXCR anew, one entry per CDR3 protein. The table records under 200,000 distinct CDR3 sequences, 30% of them present only once. Sequencing was performed on whole blood, taken in connection with sensitization to the hapten diphenylcyclopropenone (DPC). These receptors were taken from a woman aged 25 to 39 with alopecia areata. Some clones in this sample may be carry-over from other donors' samples.

The V call is TRBV10-3, the J call TRBJ1-3; D perhaps matches TRBD1 (6 bases). Trimming removed 11 bases from V and 0 bases from J, with 11 bases in between. Germline lookup yields CDR1 ENHRY and CDR2 SYGVKD. This CDR3 is 13 amino acids long. CDR3 sequence: CAGRQVSGNTIYF. The DNA of the CDR3 is TGTGCCGGACGACAGGTCTCTGGAAACACCATATATTTT.

This clonotype was seen a few times. The V and J genes are TRBV5-5 and TRBJ2-3; D ambiguous. The V gene's germline CDR1 is SGHKS and CDR2 YYEKEE (reference sequence). Trimming removed 1 base at V and 9 bases at J, with 12 bases between. The CDR3 contains 13 residues. As DNA, the CDR3 is TGTGCCAGCAGCTTGTATTCCCGTGAGACGCAGTATTTT. Its translation: CASSLYSRETQYF.

V gene TRBV28 combines with J gene TRBJ2-3; a possible D gene is TRBD1 (7 bases). V shed 6 bases and J shed 2 bases, with 21 bases lying between them. Germline assignment: CDR1 MDHEN and CDR2 SYDVKM. The CDR3 runs to 17 residues. Written as DNA, the CDR3 is TGTGCCAGCAGCTACCAGGGGGGTCTTTGGACCACAGATACGCAGTATTTT. This encodes CASSYQGGLWTTDTQYF. Drawing the rest from reference TRBV28 and TRBJ2-3, the complete variable domain is DVKVTQSSRYLVKRTGEKVFLECVQDMDHENMFWYRQDPGLGLRLIYFSYDVKMKEKGDIPEGYSVSREKKERFSLILESASTNQTSMYLCASSYQGGLWTTDTQYFGPGTRLTVL.

A single count supports this clonotype. The genes are TRBV29-1 and TRBJ2-2; tentative D call: TRBD2 (6 bases). Germline CDR1 and CDR2: SQVTM and ANQGSEA. V dropped 5 bases and J dropped 5 bases, with 18 bases sitting between them. The CDR3 totals 15 residues. The CDR3 spells CSVTTRSVGTGELFF. In DNA form, the CDR3 reads TGCAGCGTTACGACTAGATCGGTTGGGACCGGGGAGCTGTTTTTT.

This clonotype was observed a single time. The chain is built from TRBV29-1 and TRBJ2-7; 12 bases match TRBD1. In germline, CDR1 is SQVTM, CDR2 ANQGSEA. CDR3 length equals 13 residues. After removal of 4 bases from V and 4 bases from J, the junction contained 2 bases not matched to a gene. The CDR3 is CSVGDRGRYEQYF. The CDR3 nucleotides are TGCAGCGTTGGGGACAGGGGGCGATACGAGCAGTACTTC.

The table lists this clonotype with a few counts. The chain couples TRBV27 to TRBJ1-6; D is ambiguous. The V end lost 7 bases, the J end lost 7 bases, and 14 bases lay between the germline ends. The CDR3 has 14 amino acids. Looked up from germline, CDR1 is MNHEY and CDR2 is SMNVEV (reference sequence). CDR3 residues: CASMGGRQNSPLHF. In nucleotides, the CDR3 is TGTGCCAGCATGGGAGGGCGGCAAAATTCACCCCTCCACTTT.

This sequence joins TRBV29-1 and TRBJ2-5; D ambiguous. V lost 1 base and J 5 bases, leaving 8 bases between the germline ends. CDR1 and CDR2 from the germline V gene are SQVTM and ANQGSEA. This CDR3 has 12 residues. The CDR3 nucleotides read TGCAGCGTTGAAGGGATCGGGGAGACCCAGTACTTC. Translated, it gives CSVEGIGETQYF.

There are a few counts of this clonotype. This chain joins TRBV7-3 and TRBJ2-3; D not resolved. The V gene's germline CDR1 is SGHTA and CDR2 FQGTGA. This CDR3 is 15 amino acids long. Trimming pared 6 bases from V and 2 bases from J, leaving 15 bases between. In DNA form, the CDR3 reads TGTGCCAGCAGGCGAGATACAACCCCCACAGATACGCAGTATTTT. Translated: CASRRDTTPTDTQYF. The complete variable domain, with remaining parts taken from reference TRBV7-3 and TRBJ2-3, reads GAGVSQTPSNKVTEKGKYVELRCDPISGHTALYWYRQSLGQGPEFLIYFQGTGAADDSGLPNDRFFAVRPEGSVSTLKIQRTERGDSAVYLCASRRDTTPTDTQYFGPGTRLTVL.

The chain carries TRBV28 and TRBJ2-5, with D possibly being TRBD1 (6 bases). Trimming cost V 5 bases and J 2 bases, with 12 bases left between them. The CDR3 runs to 14 residues. Germline values: CDR1 MDHEN, CDR2 SYDVKM. The CDR3 DNA reads TGTGCCAGCAGTACCGGGACACCACAAGAGACCCAGTACTTC. Its protein is CASSTGTPQETQYF.

This chain connects TRBV28 to TRBJ1-6, with 9 positions matching TRBD1. J gave up 9 bases and V 4 bases, and 7 bases lay outside the gene matches. The germline gives CDR1 MDHEN, CDR2 SYDVKM. This CDR3 has 15 residues. The CDR3 coding sequence is TGTGCCAGCAGTTCCCCCGGACAGGGGTCTTCACCCCTCCACTTT. Amino acids: CASSSPGQGSSPLHF.

The CDR3 sequence is CSARDIQGYGYTF. In DNA form, the CDR3 reads TGCAGTGCTAGAGATATACAGGGATATGGCTACACCTTC. This sequence joins TRBV20-1 and TRBJ1-2, with a possible D match to TRBD1 (6 bases). The V end lost 0 bases, the J end lost 5 bases, and 10 bases lay between the germline ends. The CDR3 has 13 amino acids. Germline values: CDR1 DFQATT, CDR2 SNEGSKA (reference sequence).

Only a few counts were recorded for this clonotype. The rearrangement links TRBV4-2 to TRBJ1-1; TRBD1 matches at 9 bases. In germline, CDR1 is LGHNA, CDR2 YNFKEQ. Trimming took 4 bases from V and 10 from J; bases not matched to a gene: 13. CDR3 length equals 15 residues. The CDR3: CASSPAQQGAFGAFF. CDR3 bases: TGTGCCAGCAGCCCGGCACAACAGGGGGCATTTGGAGCTTTCTTT.

The sample holds a few counts of this clonotype. The chain uses TRBV20-1 and TRBJ1-1; D unclear. The CDR3 covers 12 residues. The ends were cut back, 6 bases at V and 0 bases at J, with 8 bases in the middle. CDR1 DFQATT and CDR2 SNEGSKA come from the germline V gene (reference sequence). The CDR3 loop reads CSALKVNTEAFF. CDR3 DNA sequence: TGCAGTGCACTAAAGGTGAACACTGAAGCTTTCTTT.

The rearrangement joins TRBV28 to TRBJ2-4, with 11 bases aligning to TRBD2. V shed 7 bases, J shed 0 bases, and the junction held 11 bases outside the gene matches. This CDR3 is built from 18 residues. The germline V gene encodes CDR1 MDHEN and CDR2 SYDVKM. The CDR3 is CASTSGLAEKLAKNIQYF. The CDR3 nucleotides read TGTGCCAGCACATCGGGACTAGCGGAGAAACTAGCCAAAAACATTCAGTACTTC.